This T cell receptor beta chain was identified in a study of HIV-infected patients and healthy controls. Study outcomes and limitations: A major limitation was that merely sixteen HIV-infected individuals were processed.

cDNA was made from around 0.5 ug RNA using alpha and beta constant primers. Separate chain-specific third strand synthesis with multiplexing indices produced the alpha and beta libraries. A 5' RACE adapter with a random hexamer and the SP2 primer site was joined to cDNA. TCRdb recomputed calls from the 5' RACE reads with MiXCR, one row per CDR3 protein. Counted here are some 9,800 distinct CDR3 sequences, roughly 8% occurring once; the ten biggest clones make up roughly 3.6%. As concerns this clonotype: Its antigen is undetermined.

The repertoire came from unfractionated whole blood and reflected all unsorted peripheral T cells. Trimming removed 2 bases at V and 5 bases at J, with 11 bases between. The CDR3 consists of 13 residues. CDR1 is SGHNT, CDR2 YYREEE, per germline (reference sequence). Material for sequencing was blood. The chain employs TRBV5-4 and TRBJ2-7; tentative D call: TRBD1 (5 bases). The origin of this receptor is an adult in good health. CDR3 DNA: TGTGCCAGCAGCTTCTTAGGGGCCCACGAGCAGTACTTC. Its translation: CASSFLGAHEQYF.